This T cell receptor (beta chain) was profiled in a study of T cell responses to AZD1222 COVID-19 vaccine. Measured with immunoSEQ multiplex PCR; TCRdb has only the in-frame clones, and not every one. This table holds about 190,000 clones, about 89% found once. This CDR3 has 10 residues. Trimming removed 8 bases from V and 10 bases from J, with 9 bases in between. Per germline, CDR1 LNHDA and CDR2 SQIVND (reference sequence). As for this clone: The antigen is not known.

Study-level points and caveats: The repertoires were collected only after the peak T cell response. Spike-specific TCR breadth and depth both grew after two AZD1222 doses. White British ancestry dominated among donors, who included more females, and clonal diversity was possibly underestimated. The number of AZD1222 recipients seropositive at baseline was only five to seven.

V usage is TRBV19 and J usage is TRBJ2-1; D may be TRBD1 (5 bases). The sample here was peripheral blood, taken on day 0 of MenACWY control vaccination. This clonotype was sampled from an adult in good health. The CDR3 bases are TGTGCCAGTGGGGCGGCCGAGCAGTTCTTC. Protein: CASGAAEQFF.